This record looks at one TCR beta chain sequence and its context. Sample time point: sample taken at primary tumor resection. Unsorted whole RNA samples from tumor, nontumor lung or frozen PBMC were sequenced. Samples were obtained from around 72 donors, all untreated early-stage non-small cell lung cancer patients. The presence of a unique molecular identifier marked each TCR cDNA molecule. MiXCR, run by TCRdb on the 5' RACE reads, gives a single entry per CDR3 protein. The data contain under 75,000 distinct CDR3 sequences, about 8% of them singletons. This specimen belongs to a study of spatial heterogeneity in lung cancer. Sequenced material: PBMCs, taken at surgery. This receptor was taken from a female donor with early-stage non-small cell lung cancer.

The CDR3 loop is CASSHRTGEYQETQYF. DNA of the CDR3: TGCGCCAGCAGCCACAGGACAGGGGAGTACCAAGAGACCCAGTACTTC. The chain combines TRBV5-1 with TRBJ2-5, with TRBD1 matching over 9 bases. Germline lookup yields CDR1 SGHRS and CDR2 YFSETQ. The CDR3 is 16 amino acids. Unmatched junction bases numbered 7, after V lost 4 bases and J lost 0 bases.